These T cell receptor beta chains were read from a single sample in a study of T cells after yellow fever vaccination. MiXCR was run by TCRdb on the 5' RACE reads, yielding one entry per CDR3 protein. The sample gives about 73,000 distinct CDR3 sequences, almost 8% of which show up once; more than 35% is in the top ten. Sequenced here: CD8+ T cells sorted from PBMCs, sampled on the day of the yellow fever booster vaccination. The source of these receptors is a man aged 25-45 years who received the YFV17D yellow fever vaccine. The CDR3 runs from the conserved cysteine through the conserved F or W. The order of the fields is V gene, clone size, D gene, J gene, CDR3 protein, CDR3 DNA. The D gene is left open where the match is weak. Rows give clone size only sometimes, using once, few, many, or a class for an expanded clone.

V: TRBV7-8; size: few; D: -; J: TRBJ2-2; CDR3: CASSLDVGELFF; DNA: TGTGCCAGCAGCTTAGATGTCGGGGAGCTGTTTTTT
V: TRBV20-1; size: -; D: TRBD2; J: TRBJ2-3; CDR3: CSARDGTSATDTQYF; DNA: TGCAGTGCTAGAGATGGGACTAGCGCCACAGATACGCAGTATTTT
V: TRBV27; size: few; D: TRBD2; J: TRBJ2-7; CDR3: CASRPLILAGVAAYEQYF; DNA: TGTGCCAGCAGGCCCCTCATCCTAGCGGGAGTTGCGGCCTACGAGCAGTACTTC
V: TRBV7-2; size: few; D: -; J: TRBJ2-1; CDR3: CASSLELSRPNEQFF; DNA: TGTGCCAGCAGCTTAGAGCTATCCCGTCCCAATGAGCAGTTCTTC
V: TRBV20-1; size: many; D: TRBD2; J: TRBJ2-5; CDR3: CSARVLAGGSETQYF; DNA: TGCAGTGCTAGAGTACTAGCGGGAGGATCGGAGACCCAGTACTTC
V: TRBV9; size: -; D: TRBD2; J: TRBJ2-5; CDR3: CASRGGGEETQYF; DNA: TGTGCCAGCAGAGGCGGGGGGGAAGAGACCCAGTACTTC
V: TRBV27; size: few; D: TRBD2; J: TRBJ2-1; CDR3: CASSYEGSGRGNEQFF; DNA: TGTGCCAGCAGTTATGAGGGTAGCGGGAGGGGAAATGAGCAGTTCTTC
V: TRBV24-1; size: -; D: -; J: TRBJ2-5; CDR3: CATSVAGKTQYF; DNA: TGTGCCACCAGTGTTGCGGGAAAGACCCAGTACTTC
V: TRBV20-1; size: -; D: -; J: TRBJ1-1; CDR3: CSAVRPYREGEAFF; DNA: TGCAGTGCTGTGAGGCCTTACAGGGAAGGAGAAGCTTTCTTT
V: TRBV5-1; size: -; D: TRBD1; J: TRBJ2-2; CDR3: CASSLETGVTGELFF; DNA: TGCGCCAGCAGCTTGGAGACAGGGGTCACCGGGGAGCTGTTTTTT
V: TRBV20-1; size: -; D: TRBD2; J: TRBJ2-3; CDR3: CSARGGGRTRGTDTQYF; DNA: TGCAGTGCTAGAGGGGGGGGAAGGACTAGAGGTACAGATACGCAGTATTTT
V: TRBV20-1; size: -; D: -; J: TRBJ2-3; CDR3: CSASGDTQYF; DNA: TGCAGTGCTAGTGGGGATACGCAGTATTTT
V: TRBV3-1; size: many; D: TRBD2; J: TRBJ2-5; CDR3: CASSQDSASGETQYF; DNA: TGTGCCAGCAGCCAAGATTCGGCTAGCGGGGAGACCCAGTACTTC
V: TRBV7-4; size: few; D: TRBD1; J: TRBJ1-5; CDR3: CASSRDSSNQPQHF; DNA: TGTGCCAGCAGCCGGGACAGTAGCAATCAGCCCCAGCATTTT
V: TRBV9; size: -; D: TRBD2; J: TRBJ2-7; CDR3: CASSPFSRESYEQYF; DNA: TGTGCCAGCAGCCCTTTCTCGCGGGAGTCCTACGAGCAGTACTTC
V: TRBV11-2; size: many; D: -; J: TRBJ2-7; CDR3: CASSSGSGTYEQYF; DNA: TGTGCCAGCAGCTCGGGTTCGGGAACCTACGAGCAGTACTTC
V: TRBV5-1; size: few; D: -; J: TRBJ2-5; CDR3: CASSLGGGVWYQETQYF; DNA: TGCGCCAGCAGCTTAGGAGGGGGCGTTTGGTACCAAGAGACCCAGTACTTC
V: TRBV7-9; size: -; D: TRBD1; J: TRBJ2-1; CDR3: CASSPYPRDSSYNEQFF; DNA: TGTGCCAGCAGCCCTTATCCCCGGGACAGCTCCTACAATGAGCAGTTCTTC
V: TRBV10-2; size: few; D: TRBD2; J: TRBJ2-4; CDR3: CASSTQGLAKNIQYF; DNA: TGCGCCAGCAGTACTCAGGGACTAGCGAAAAACATTCAGTACTTC
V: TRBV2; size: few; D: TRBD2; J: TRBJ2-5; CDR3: CATVHWAAGVETQYF; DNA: TGTGCCACCGTGCACTGGGCAGCGGGAGTGGAGACCCAGTACTTC
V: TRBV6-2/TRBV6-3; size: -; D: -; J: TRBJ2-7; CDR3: CASSYTNEQYF; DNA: TGTGCCAGCAGTTACACGAACGAGCAGTACTTC
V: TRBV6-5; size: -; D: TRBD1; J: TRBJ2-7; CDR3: CASSYSMTGSYEQYF; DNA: TGTGCCAGCAGTTACTCCATGACAGGGAGCTACGAGCAGTACTTC